This T cell receptor beta chain was retrieved from a study of blood T cell repertoires in COVID-19. The wider study: Donors in the United States, Italy and Spain gave samples during acute or convalescent COVID-19. Nucleic acid was either cDNA or gDNA, and it came from T cells, B-cell-depleted T cells, or PBMCs.

Authors' methods: Amplification of reference gene primers was used by the study to estimate nucleated cell counts. The table came from immunoSEQ multiplex PCR; TCRdb's copy has only in-frame clones and leaves some out. V and J calls and clone size come straight from that table; D and trimming were deduced from the DNA. Here the sample spans some 100,000 clones, approximately 85% being singletons. In germline, CDR1 is SGHTA, CDR2 FQGNSA. The CDR3 spans 13 residues. The V end lost 8 bases, the J end lost 6 bases, and 13 bases lay between the germline ends. The chain couples TRBV7-2 to TRBJ2-2, with D unresolved. Sample: peripheral blood. This TCR was recovered from a woman in her sixties with acute or convalescent COVID-19. In DNA form, the CDR3 reads TGTGCCAGCCGCCTCTCGGGTCCCGGGGAGCTGTTTTTT. Translated, it gives CASRLSGPGELFF.